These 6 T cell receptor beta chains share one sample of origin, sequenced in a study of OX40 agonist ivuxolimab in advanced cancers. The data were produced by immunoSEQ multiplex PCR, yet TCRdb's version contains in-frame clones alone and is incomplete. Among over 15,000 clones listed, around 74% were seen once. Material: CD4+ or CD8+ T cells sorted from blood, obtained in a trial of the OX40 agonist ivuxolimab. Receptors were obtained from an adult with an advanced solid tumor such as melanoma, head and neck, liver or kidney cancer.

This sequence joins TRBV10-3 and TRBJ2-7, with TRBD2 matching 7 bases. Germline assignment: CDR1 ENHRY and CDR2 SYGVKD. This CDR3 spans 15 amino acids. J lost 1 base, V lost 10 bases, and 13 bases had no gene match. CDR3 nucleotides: TGTGCCAGTGCCGCAGTAATGGGGGGGTCCTACGAGCAGTACTTC. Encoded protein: CASAAVMGGSYEQYF.

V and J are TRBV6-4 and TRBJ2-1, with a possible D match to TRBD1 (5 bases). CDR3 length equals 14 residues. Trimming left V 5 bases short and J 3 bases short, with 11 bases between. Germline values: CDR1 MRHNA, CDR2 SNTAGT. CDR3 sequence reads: CASSLRADYNEQFF. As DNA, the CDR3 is TGTGCCAGCAGTCTCAGGGCAGACTACAATGAGCAGTTCTTC.

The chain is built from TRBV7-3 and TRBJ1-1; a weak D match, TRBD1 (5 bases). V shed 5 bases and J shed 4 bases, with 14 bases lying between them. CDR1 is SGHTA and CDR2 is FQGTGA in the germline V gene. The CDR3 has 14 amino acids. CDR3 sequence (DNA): TGTGCCAGCAGCCCCGTGGGGGGGGGCACTGAAGCTTTCTTT. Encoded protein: CASSPVGGGTEAFF.

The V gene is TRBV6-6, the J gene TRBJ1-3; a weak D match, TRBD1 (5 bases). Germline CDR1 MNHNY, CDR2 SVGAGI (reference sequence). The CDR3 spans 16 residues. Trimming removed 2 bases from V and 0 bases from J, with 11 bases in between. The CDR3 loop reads CASSYPDRNSGNTIYF. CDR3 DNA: TGTGCCAGCAGTTACCCTGACAGAAACTCTGGAAACACCATATATTTT.

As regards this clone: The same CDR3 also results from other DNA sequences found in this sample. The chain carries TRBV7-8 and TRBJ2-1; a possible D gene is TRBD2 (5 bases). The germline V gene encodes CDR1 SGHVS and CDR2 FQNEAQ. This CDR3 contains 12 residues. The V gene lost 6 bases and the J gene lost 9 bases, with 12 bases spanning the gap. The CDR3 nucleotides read TGTGCCAGCAGTCCCTTCGAGGGTGAGCAGTTCTTC. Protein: CASSPFEGEQFF.

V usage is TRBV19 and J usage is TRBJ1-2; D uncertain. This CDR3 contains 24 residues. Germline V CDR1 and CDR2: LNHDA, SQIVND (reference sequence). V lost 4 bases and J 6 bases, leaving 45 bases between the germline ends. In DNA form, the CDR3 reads TGTGCCAGTAGTAAGGGCCCCACTCTGTACACTGAAACAGACTTGGGATACAGAGCTGATGGCTACACCTTC. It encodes CASSKGPTLYTETDLGYRADGYTF.